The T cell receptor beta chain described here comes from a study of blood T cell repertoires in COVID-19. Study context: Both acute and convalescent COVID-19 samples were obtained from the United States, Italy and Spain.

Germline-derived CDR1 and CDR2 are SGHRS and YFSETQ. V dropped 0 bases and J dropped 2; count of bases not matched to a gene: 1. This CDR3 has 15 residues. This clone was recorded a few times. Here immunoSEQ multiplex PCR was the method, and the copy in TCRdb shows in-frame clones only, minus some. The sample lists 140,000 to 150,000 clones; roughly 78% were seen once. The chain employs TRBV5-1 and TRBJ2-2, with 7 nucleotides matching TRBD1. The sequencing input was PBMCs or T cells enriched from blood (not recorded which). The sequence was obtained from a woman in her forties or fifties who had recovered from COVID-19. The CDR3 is CASSLDRGNTGELFF. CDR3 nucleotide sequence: TGCGCCAGCAGCTTGGACAGGGGAAACACCGGGGAGCTGTTTTTT.